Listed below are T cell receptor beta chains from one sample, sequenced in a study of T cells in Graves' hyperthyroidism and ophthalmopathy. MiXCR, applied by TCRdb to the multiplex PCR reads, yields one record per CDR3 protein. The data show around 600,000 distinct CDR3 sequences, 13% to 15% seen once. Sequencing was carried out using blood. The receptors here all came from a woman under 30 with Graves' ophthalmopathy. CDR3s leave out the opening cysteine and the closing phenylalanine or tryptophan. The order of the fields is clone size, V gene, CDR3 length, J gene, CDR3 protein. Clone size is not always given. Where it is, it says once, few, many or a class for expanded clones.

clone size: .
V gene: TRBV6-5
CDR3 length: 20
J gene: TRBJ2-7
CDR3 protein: ASSYSSSPLVTGGRAAYEQY

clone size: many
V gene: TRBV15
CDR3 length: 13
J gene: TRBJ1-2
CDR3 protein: ATSRAGTGGLGYT

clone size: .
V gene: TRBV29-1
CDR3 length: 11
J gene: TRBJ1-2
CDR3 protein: SGGDRLGYGYT

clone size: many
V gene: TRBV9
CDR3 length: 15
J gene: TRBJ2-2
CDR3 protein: ASSVERQGPNTGELF

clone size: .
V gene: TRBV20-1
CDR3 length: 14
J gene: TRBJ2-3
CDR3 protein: SAREPWGGLTDTQY

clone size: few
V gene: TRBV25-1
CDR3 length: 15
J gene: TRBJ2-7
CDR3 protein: ASSATMGLAGVREQY

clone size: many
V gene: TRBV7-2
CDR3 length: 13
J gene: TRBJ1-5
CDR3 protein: ASSSSGGRRQPQH

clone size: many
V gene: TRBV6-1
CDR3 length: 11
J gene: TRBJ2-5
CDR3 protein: ASINRGQETQY

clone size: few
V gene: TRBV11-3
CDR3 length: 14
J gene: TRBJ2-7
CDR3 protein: ASSLLLAAGVYEQY

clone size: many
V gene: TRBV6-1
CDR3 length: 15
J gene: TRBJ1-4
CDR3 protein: ASSEQGRGSPDEKLF

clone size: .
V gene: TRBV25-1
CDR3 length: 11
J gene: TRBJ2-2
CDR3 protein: ASSLHAGGELF

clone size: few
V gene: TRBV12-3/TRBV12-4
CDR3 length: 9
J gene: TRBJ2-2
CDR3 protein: ASLLTGELF

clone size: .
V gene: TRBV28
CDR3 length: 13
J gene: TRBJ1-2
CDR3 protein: AIMTSGGATYGYT

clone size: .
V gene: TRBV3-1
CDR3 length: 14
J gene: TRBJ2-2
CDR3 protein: ASSQDSGGRPGEPF

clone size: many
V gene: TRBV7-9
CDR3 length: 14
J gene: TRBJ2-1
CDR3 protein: ASSSPPRTGGDEQF

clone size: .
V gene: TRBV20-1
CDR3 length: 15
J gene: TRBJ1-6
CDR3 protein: SARDLDRARINSPLH

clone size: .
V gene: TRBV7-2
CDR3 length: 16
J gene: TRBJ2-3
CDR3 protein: ASSSRLAGKASTDTQY